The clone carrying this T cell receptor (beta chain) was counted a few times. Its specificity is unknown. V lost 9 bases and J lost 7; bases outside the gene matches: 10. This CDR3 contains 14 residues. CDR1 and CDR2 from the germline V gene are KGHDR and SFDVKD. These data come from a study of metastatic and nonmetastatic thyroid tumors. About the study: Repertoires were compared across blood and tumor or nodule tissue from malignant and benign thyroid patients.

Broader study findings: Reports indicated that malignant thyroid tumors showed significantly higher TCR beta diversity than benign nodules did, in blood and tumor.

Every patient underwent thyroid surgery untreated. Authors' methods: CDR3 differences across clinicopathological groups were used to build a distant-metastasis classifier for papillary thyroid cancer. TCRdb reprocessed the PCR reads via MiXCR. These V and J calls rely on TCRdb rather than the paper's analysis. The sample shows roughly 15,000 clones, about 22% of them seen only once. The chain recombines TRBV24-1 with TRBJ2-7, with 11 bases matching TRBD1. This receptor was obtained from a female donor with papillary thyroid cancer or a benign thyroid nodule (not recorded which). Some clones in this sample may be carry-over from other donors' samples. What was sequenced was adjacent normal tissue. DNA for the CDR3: TGTGCCACCCGGACAGGGGGCGAGGCGGGAGAGCAGTACTTC. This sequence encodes CATRTGGEAGEQYF.